These 25 T cell receptor beta chains were all obtained from the same sample, sequenced in a study of blood T cell repertoires in COVID-19. Measured with immunoSEQ multiplex PCR; TCRdb has only the in-frame clones, and not every one. The sample includes over 90,000 clones, roughly 90% of them seen just once. Source material: peripheral blood. The origin of the receptors is a man older than 75 with acute or convalescent COVID-19.

This rearrangement joins TRBV14 to TRBJ1-4; 7 positions match TRBD1. Germline trimming cut 4 bases from V and 7 bases from J; bases unmatched to any gene: 9. CDR3 length: 15 residues. The germline CDR1 and CDR2 sequences are SGHDN and FVKESK. CDR3: CASSRGDSYTEKLFF. Written as DNA, the CDR3 is TGTGCCAGCAGCCGGGGGGACAGCTACACTGAAAAACTGTTTTTT.

The chain joins TRBV5-1 to TRBJ2-5; 8 bases align to TRBD1. Germline trimming cut 9 bases from V and 5 bases from J; bases unmatched to any gene: 15. The CDR3 contains 15 residues. CDR1 is SGHRS and CDR2 is YFSETQ in the germline V gene. The CDR3 DNA follows: TGCGCCAACTGCCGGGACAGGAGTGACGAGGAGACCCAGTACTTC. Its translation: CANCRDRSDEETQYF. Full variable domain (rest looked up from reference TRBV5-1 and TRBJ2-5): KAGVTQTPRYLIKTRGQQVTLSCSPISGHRSVSWYQQTPGQGLQFLFEYFSETQRNKGNFPGRFSGRQFSNSRSEMNVSTLELGDSALYLCANCRDRSDEETQYFGPGTRLLVL.

This clone appeared a single time. V and J are TRBV3-1 (or the pseudogene TRBV3-2) and TRBJ2-7; D call uncertain. CDR3 length: 14 residues. The germline V gene has CDR1 LGHDT and CDR2 YNNKEL (reference sequence). Between the trimmed V and J ends, which lost 5 bases and 2 bases, there was a span of 13 bases. The CDR3 protein is CASSSYSNTYEQYF. The CDR3 coding sequence is TGTGCCAGCAGCTCCTACAGCAATACCTACGAGCAGTACTTC.

The chain has TRBV18 and TRBJ2-3; TRBD2 is a possible D gene (5 bases). Trimming removed 7 bases at V and 2 bases at J, with 13 bases between. Germline CDR1 reads KGHSH; CDR2 reads LQKENI. This CDR3 contains 14 residues. The chain's CDR3 is CASLRREDTDTQYF. The CDR3, as DNA: TGTGCCAGCTTAAGACGGGAAGACACAGATACGCAGTATTTT. Full variable domain (remainder filled in from reference TRBV18 and TRBJ2-3): NAGVMQNPRHLVRRRGQEARLRCSPMKGHSHVYWYRQLPEEGLKFMVYLQKENIIDESGMPKERFSAEFPKEGPSILRIQQVVRGDSAAYFCASLRREDTDTQYFGPGTRLTVL.

The chain recombines TRBV6-5 with TRBJ2-7; D might be TRBD1 (5 bases). Trimming took 0 bases from V and 6 from J, leaving 6 bases between them. The length of the CDR3 is 12 residues. The germline gives CDR1 MNHEY, CDR2 SVGAGI. CDR3 in amino acids: CASSYSGREQYF. CDR3 DNA sequence: TGTGCCAGCAGTTACTCGGGGCGCGAGCAGTACTTC.

This chain joins TRBV6-4 and TRBJ2-1; 7 bases match TRBD2. With 7 bases clipped from V and 0 bases from J, the junction kept 9 bases outside the gene matches. The V gene's germline CDR1 is MRHNA and CDR2 SNTAGT. The CDR3 has 16 residues. In nucleotides, the CDR3 is TGTGCCAGCAATCCACTAGCGCCGCACTCCTACAATGAGCAGTTCTTC. Translating gives CASNPLAPHSYNEQFF.

J is TRBJ2-5 and V is TRBV2; D perhaps matches TRBD1 (6 bases). CDR3 length equals 15 residues. V lost 4 bases and J 7 bases, leaving 19 bases between the germline ends. Germline values: CDR1 SNHLY, CDR2 FYNNEI. In DNA form, the CDR3 reads TGTGCCAGCAGTGCGGCCAGGGGCGTTTTAAGGACCCAGTACTTC. This translates into CASSAARGVLRTQYF.

The chain is built from TRBV5-4 and TRBJ2-2; the D gene is possibly TRBD2 (6 bases). The germline V and J ends were trimmed by 4 bases and 1 base, with 11 bases remaining between them. CDR3 length equals 15 residues. Looked up from germline, CDR1 is SGHNT and CDR2 is YYREEE (reference sequence). As DNA, the CDR3 is TGTGCCAGCAGCCTCCCCGGGGGGAACACCGGGGAGCTGTTTTTT. It is translated as CASSLPGGNTGELFF.

The V call is TRBV28, the J call TRBJ1-4; TRBD1 might be the D (5 bases). The CDR3 sequence is 13 residues long. CDR1 and CDR2 (germline): MDHEN, SYDVKM. Trimming removed 5 bases at V and 6 bases at J, with 10 bases between. The CDR3 protein is CASSGSGYEKLFF. For the CDR3, the DNA is TGTGCCAGCAGTGGATCAGGGTATGAAAAACTGTTTTTT. The entire variable domain, with the rest obtained from reference TRBV28 and TRBJ1-4, is as follows: DVKVTQSSRYLVKRTGEKVFLECVQDMDHENMFWYRQDPGLGLRLIYFSYDVKMKEKGDIPEGYSVSREKKERFSLILESASTNQTSMYLCASSGSGYEKLFFGSGTQLSVL.

V is TRBV11-2 and J is TRBJ1-1, with D possibly being TRBD1 (5 bases). The V end lost 5 bases, the J end lost 7 bases, and 14 bases lay between the germline ends. Germline values: CDR1 SGHAT, CDR2 FQNNGV. CDR3 size: 13 residues. CDR3 DNA sequence: TGTGCCAGCAGCCTCGACAGCGTATTTGAAGCTTTCTTT. It codes for CASSLDSVFEAFF.

The chain recombines TRBV15 with TRBJ1-5; D unresolved. Per the germline V gene, CDR1 is LNHNV and CDR2 is YYDKDF (reference sequence). The CDR3 sequence is 16 residues long. V lost 5 bases and J lost 0, with 14 bases in between. CDR3 in amino acids: CATSENQVYSNQPQHF. CDR3 bases: TGTGCCACCAGCGAGAACCAGGTCTATAGCAATCAGCCCCAGCATTTT. The variable domain in full, with the rest retrieved from reference TRBV15 and TRBJ1-5, is DAMVIQNPRYQVTQFGKPVTLSCSQTLNHNVMYWYQQKSSQAPKLLFHYYDKDFNNEADTPDNFQSRRPNTSFCFLDIRSPGLGDTAMYLCATSENQVYSNQPQHFGDGTRLSIL.

The rearrangement links TRBV7-9 to TRBJ1-1, with TRBD1 matching 8 bases. The CDR3 covers 14 residues. Looked up from germline, CDR1 is SEHNR and CDR2 is FQNEAQ (reference sequence). V was clipped by 0 bases and J by 7 bases; unmatched bases: 4. CDR3 nucleotides: TGTGCCAGCAGCTTAGCGGCGGGACAGGTTGAAGCTTTCTTT. Its translation: CASSLAAGQVEAFF.

This rearrangement joins TRBV14 to TRBJ1-1; perhaps TRBD1 as D (6 bases). Germline V gene sequence: CDR1 SGHDN, CDR2 FVKESK. V lost 4 bases and J 3 bases, leaving 15 bases between the germline ends. This CDR3 is built from 15 residues. The DNA for the CDR3 is TGTGCCAGCAGCCCCCAACAGGGTTCGTACACTGAAGCTTTCTTT. Protein: CASSPQQGSYTEAFF.

The chain uses TRBV12-3 or TRBV12-4 and TRBJ2-3; D is uncertain. Trimming pared 2 bases from V and 6 bases from J, leaving 6 bases between. The CDR3 runs to 12 residues. The CDR3 DNA follows: TGTGCCAGCAGTTTAAACTGGGATACGCAGTATTTT. Amino acid sequence: CASSLNWDTQYF.

CDR3: CASSETDFGQGAGEQFF. CDR3 DNA sequence: TGTGCCAGCAGTGAAACGGACTTTGGTCAGGGGGCGGGTGAGCAGTTCTTC. The rearrangement uses TRBV6-4 and TRBJ2-1; TRBD1 matches at 8 bases. The CDR3 sequence is 17 residues long. Per germline, CDR1 MRHNA and CDR2 SNTAGT. J was trimmed by 9 bases and V by 3 bases; bases with no gene match: 16.

The J gene is TRBJ1-6, the V gene TRBV6-5, with D hard to call. This CDR3 region has 12 residues. Per the germline V gene, CDR1 is MNHEY and CDR2 is SVGAGI. V was cut by 3 bases and J by 8 bases, with 5 bases left in between. CDR3 sequence reads: CASSYFDSPLHF. CDR3 in DNA: TGTGCCAGCAGTTATTTCGATTCACCCCTCCACTTT.

The V and J genes are TRBV2 and TRBJ2-7, with TRBD2 identical over 9 bases. The CDR3 sequence is 14 residues long. V lost 7 bases and J lost 5; bases outside the gene matches: 9. Germline V lookup: CDR1 SNHLY, CDR2 FYNNEI. The CDR3 DNA follows: TGTGCCAGCACGAGGTCAGCGGGAGGTAACGAGCAGTACTTC. Residues: CASTRSAGGNEQYF.

The chain carries TRBV29-1 and TRBJ2-3; TRBD2 matches at 9 bases. V lost 7 bases to trimming and J lost 3 bases; unmatched junction nucleotides: 11. This CDR3 region has 15 residues. Looked up from germline, CDR1 is SQVTM and CDR2 is ANQGSEA. The CDR3 DNA is TGCAGCGCTTGGAAGCTTAGCGGGAGAACAGATACGCAGTATTTT. Protein sequence: CSAWKLSGRTDTQYF.

Here the CDR3 reads CASSLGRGVDEAFF. The CDR3 DNA reads as TGTGCCAGCAGCTTAGGTCGGGGGGTGGATGAAGCTTTCTTT. The gene calls are TRBV7-9 and TRBJ1-1; D might be TRBD1 (5 bases). V was trimmed by 1 base and J by 7 bases, leaving 13 bases between them. This CDR3 is 14 amino acids long. Germline CDR1 SEHNR, CDR2 FQNEAQ (reference sequence). Complete variable domain (other parts from reference TRBV7-9 and TRBJ1-1): DTGVSQNPRHKITKRGQNVTFRCDPISEHNRLYWYRQTLGQGPEFLTYFQNEAQLEKSRLLSDRFSAERPKGSFSTLEIQRTEQGDSAMYLCASSLGRGVDEAFFGQGTRLTVV.

The V and J genes are TRBV28 and TRBJ2-3; 11 positions agree with TRBD2. Germline CDR1 reads MDHEN; CDR2 reads SYDVKM. V trimming: 6 bases; J trimming: 3 bases; junction bases outside the gene matches: 5. The CDR3 has 15 amino acids. The CDR3 nucleotides are TGTGCCAGCAGGGGGGGACTAGCGGAAACAGATACGCAGTATTTT. Translating gives CASRGGLAETDTQYF.

The V call is TRBV7-9, the J call TRBJ1-2; D possibly corresponds to TRBD1 (6 bases). V lost 0 bases to trimming and J lost 3 bases, with 8 bases between them. The CDR3 covers 14 residues. Germline-derived CDR1 and CDR2 are SEHNR and FQNEAQ (reference sequence). The CDR3 is CASSLASGDYGYTF. CDR3 DNA: TGTGCCAGCAGCTTAGCATCAGGGGACTATGGCTACACCTTC.

The chain couples TRBV2 to TRBJ1-6; D is unresolved. The V and J ends lost 6 bases and 18 bases respectively, with 21 bases between them. The germline V gene encodes CDR1 SNHLY and CDR2 FYNNEI. The CDR3 covers 13 residues. The CDR3 sequence: CASRVRESQGYHF. The CDR3 DNA sequence: TGTGCCAGCAGGGTCCGGGAGTCCCAAGGGTACCACTTT.

The V and J genes are TRBV3-1 (or the pseudogene TRBV3-2) and TRBJ2-2, with 7 nucleotides matching TRBD2. Trimming took 3 bases from V and 1 from J; bases not matched to a gene: 5. CDR3 length equals 16 residues. The germline CDR1 and CDR2 sequences are LGHDT and YNNKEL (reference sequence). The CDR3 loop is CASSQGSSGNTGELFF. DNA of the CDR3: TGTGCCAGCAGCCAGGGGTCTAGCGGGAACACCGGGGAGCTGTTTTTT.

The chain joins TRBV7-2 to TRBJ1-5; D uncertain. The CDR3 sequence is 15 residues long. Germline V gene lookup returns CDR1 SGHTA and CDR2 FQGNSA. The V end lost 1 base, the J end lost 1 base, and 8 bases lay between the germline ends. The DNA for the CDR3 is TGTGCCAGCAGCTTAGAGGCGGGGAGCAATCAGCCCCAGCATTTT. Protein product: CASSLEAGSNQPQHF.

This chain joins TRBV7-9 and TRBJ1-2; D uncertain. Trimming cost V 5 bases and J 2 bases, with 15 bases left between them. The CDR3 runs to 15 residues. CDR1 is SEHNR and CDR2 is FQNEAQ in the germline V gene (reference sequence). The CDR3 spells CASSPTGITNYGYTF. The CDR3, as DNA: TGTGCCAGCAGCCCAACCGGGATTACGAACTATGGCTACACCTTC.